The present T cell receptor beta chain was sequenced within a study of TIL therapy for anti-PD-1-resistant metastatic lung cancer. The CDR3 is made up of 11 amino acids. Germline CDR1 is SGHDT and CDR2 is YYEEEE. V lost 6 bases and J lost 9, with 12 bases in between. Time point meaning: pre-treatment sample, taken before nivolumab and TIL therapy. Pleural nodules or supraclavicular lymph nodes made up most of the excised metastases sampled. Sequencing used immunoSEQ v3. Sequencing depth was 1.5 million to 2 million read pairs for survey level, roughly 4.5-6 million for deep. The repertoire was sequenced with immunoSEQ multiplex PCR; TCRdb's copy has only in-frame clones and lacks some. Of about 50,000 clones in the sample, about two thirds were seen once.

The receptor comes from a person aged 25 to 80 with non-small cell lung cancer. The specimen was tumor tissue, collected at baseline. V is TRBV5-6 and J is TRBJ2-5, with D perhaps being TRBD1 or TRBD2 (5 bases each). The CDR3 reads CASTRGSAQYF. The DNA for the CDR3 is TGTGCCAGCACGAGGGGCAGCGCCCAGTACTTC.